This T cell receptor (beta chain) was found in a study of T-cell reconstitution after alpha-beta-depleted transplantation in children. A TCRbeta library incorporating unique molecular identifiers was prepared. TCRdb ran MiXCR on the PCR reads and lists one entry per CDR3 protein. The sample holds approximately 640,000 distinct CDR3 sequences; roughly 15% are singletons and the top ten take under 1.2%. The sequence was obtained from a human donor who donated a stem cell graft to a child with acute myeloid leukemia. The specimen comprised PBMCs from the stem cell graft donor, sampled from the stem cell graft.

The CDR3 is CASSYWGTFENQPQHF. The DNA of the CDR3 is TGTGCCAGCAGTTACTGGGGGACATTTGAGAATCAGCCCCAGCATTTT. The genes are TRBV6-2 or TRBV6-3 and TRBJ1-5, with TRBD1 as a possible D gene (6 bases). The CDR3 is 16 residues long. CDR1 is MNHEY, CDR2 SVGEGT, per germline. The V end lost 1 base, the J end lost 4 bases, and 14 bases lay between the germline ends.